This T cell receptor beta chain was obtained from a study of OX40 agonist ivuxolimab in advanced cancers. Study details: Intravenous ivuxolimab was administered to patients every 2 weeks at 0.01 to 10 mg/kg. Dose-escalation patients' cancers were hepatocellular carcinoma, melanoma, renal cell or head and neck cancer. Study-level points and caveats: Some patients who did not respond also had low normalized T-cell clonal expansion.

The CDR3 is 14 residues long. V lost 3 bases and J lost 5, with 15 bases in between. The V gene's germline CDR1 is SGDLS and CDR2 YYNGEE. On this clone itself: Its target is not known.

TCRdb's copy holds only in-frame clones and misses some; the assay was immunoSEQ multiplex PCR. In the table there are around 24,000 clones, about 85% of which are singletons. The rearrangement uses TRBV9 and TRBJ2-7; possible D gene TRBD2, 5 bases. Source: CD4+ or CD8+ T cells sorted from blood, taken in a trial of the OX40 agonist ivuxolimab. The clonotype comes from an adult with an advanced solid tumor such as melanoma, head and neck, liver or kidney cancer. CDR3 loop: CASSGGVYNDEQYF. The CDR3 DNA reads TGTGCCAGCAGCGGGGGAGTGTACAATGACGAGCAGTACTTC.